This T cell receptor (beta chain) was sequenced in a study of cytomegalovirus exposure and HLA in healthy donors. Trimming cost V 4 bases and J 7 bases; bases outside gene matches: 15. Germline lookup yields CDR1 KGHSH and CDR2 LQKENI. This CDR3 has 17 amino acids. About this clone: Its cognate antigen is unknown.

Findings and caveats of the study: Certain sequence variants were highly shared and formed a cluster, and this cluster was likely a sequencing artifact.

PCR was performed using 60 Vbeta and 13 Jbeta primers. Repertoires were generated with immunoSEQ multiplex PCR, while TCRdb's copy carries only in-frame clones and drops some. The repertoire holds around 100,000 clones, roughly 78% seen once, with under 5% in the top ten. The sequence was collected from a male donor in good health and CMV-seropositive. The sequenced material came from PBMCs. This sequence joins TRBV18 and TRBJ2-1; TRBD2 agrees at 8 bases. The CDR3 loop reads CASSLLTSGPTLNEQFF. CDR3 nucleotide sequence: TGTGCCAGCTCACTTTTAACTAGCGGTCCCACGTTGAATGAGCAGTTCTTC.